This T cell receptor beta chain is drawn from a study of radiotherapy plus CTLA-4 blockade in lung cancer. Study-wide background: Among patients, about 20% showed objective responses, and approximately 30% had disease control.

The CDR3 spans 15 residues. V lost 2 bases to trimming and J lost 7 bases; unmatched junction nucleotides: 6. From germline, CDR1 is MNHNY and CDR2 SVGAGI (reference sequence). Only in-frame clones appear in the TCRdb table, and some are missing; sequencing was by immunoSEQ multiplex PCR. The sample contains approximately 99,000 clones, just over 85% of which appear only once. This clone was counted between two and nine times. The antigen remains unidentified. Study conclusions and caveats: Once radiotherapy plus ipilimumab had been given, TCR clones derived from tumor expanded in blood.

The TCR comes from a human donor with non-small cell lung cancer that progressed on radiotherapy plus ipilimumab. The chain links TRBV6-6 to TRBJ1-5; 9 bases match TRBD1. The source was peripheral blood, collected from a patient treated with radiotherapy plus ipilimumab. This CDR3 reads CASSYEGQGQQPQHF. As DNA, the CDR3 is TGTGCCAGCAGTTACGAAGGACAGGGGCAACAGCCCCAGCATTTT.